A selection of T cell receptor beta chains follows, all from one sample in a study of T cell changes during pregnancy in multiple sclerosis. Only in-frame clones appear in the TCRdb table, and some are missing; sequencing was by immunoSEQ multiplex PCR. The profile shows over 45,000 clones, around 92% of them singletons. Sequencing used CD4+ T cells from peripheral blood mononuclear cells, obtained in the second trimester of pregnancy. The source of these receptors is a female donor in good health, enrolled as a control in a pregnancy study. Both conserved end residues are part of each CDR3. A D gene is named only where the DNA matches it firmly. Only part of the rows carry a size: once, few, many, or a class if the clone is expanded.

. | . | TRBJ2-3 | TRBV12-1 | TGTGCCAGCAGCTTTCGAGGGCTAGCGGGATTCACAGATACGCAGTATTTT | CASSFRGLAGFTDTQYF
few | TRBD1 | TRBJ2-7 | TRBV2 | TGTGCCAGCAGTGACGGGACAGGGTCCCGCGAGCAGTACTTC | CASSDGTGSREQYF
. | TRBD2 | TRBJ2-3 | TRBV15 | TGTGCCACCCGGACTAGCGGGACACGAGATACGCAGTATTTT | CATRTSGTRDTQYF
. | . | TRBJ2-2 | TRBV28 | TGTGCCAGCAGTTCGACAGGTCGAGGCACCGGGGAGCTGTTTTTT | CASSSTGRGTGELFF
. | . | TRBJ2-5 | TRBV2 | TGTGCCAGCAGTGAAGGGGCGGGGAAAGAGACCCAGTACTTC | CASSEGAGKETQYF
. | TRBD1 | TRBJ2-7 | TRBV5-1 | TGCGCCAGCAGCTTTTCGAGGGACAGGGACCCCTACGAGCAGTACTTC | CASSFSRDRDPYEQYF
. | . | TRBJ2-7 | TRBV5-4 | TGTGCCAGCAGCTTGGGAGGGCCCTACGAGCAGTACTTC | CASSLGGPYEQYF
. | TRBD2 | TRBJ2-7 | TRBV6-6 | TGTGCCAGCAGTCGGACTAGCGGGAGTAATTACGAGCAGTACTTC | CASSRTSGSNYEQYF
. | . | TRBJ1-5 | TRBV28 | TGTGCCAGCAGTTTAAACCTGCGGGGCAATCAGCCCCAGCATTTT | CASSLNLRGNQPQHF
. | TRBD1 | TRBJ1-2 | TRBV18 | TGTGCCAGCTCACCAGACAGGGGGTATGGCTACACCTTC | CASSPDRGYGYTF
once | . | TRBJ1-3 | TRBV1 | TGCACCAGCAGCCGTAGCAACTACACCGGAAACACCATATATTTT | CTSSRSNYTGNTIYF
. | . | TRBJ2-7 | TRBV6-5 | TGTGCCAGCGGGACCAGGGACACCACCTACGAGCAGTACTTC | CASGTRDTTYEQYF
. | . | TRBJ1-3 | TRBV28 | TGTGCCAGCAGTTTAACTCTCCGCTCTGGAAACACCATATATTTT | CASSLTLRSGNTIYF
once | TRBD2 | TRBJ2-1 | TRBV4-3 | TGCGCCAGCAGCCAACCGGGACTAGCGGGACTTAATGAGCAGTTCTTC | CASSQPGLAGLNEQFF
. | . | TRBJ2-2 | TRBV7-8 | TGTGCCAGCAGCCTCCAGGACAGGAACACCGGGGAGCTGTTTTTT | CASSLQDRNTGELFF
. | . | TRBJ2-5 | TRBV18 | TGTGCCAGCTCACCACGGGCGGGTGAGACCCAGTACTTC | CASSPRAGETQYF
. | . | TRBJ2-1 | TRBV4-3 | TGCGCCAGCAGCGGACGGCGGGACTACAATGAGCAGTTCTTC | CASSGRRDYNEQFF
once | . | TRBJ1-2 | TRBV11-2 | TGTGCCAGCAGCTGGGGGGGGTCAGGAGGGAACTATGGCTACACCTTC | CASSWGGSGGNYGYTF
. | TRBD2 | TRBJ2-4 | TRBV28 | TGTGCCAGCAGTGTGCCGGGACTAGATAACATTCAGTACTTC | CASSVPGLDNIQYF
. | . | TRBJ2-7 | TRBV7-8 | TGTGCCAGCAGCTTAACAGGTGCAGGTCCATACGAGCAGTACTTC | CASSLTGAGPYEQYF
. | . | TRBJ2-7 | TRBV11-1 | TGTGCCAGCAGCTTCCAACCGGAGGCCGAGCAGTACTTC | CASSFQPEAEQYF
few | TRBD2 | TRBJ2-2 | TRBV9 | TGTGCCAGCAGCTCACGACTAGCGGGAGGGGTCGGGGAGCTGTTTTTT | CASSSRLAGGVGELFF
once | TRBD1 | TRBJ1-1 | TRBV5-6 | TGTGCCAGCAGTTCGACAGGGGATCGAGCTTTCTTT | CASSSTGDRAFF
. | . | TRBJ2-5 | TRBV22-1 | TGTCCTGGGAGCGCACGTGGGGGCAAAGAGACCCAGTACTTC | CPGSARGGKETQYF
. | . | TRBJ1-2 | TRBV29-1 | TGCAGCGTTGCCAGGGGCCAAACTTCTAGTCGCTACACCTTC | CSVARGQTSSRYTF
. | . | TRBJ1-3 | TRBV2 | TGTGCCAGCAGTGCAGTCAGCTCTGGAAACACCATATATTTT | CASSAVSSGNTIYF
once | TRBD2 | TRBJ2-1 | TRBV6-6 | TGTGCCAGCAGTTGGTCTAGCGGGAGGAACAATGAGCAGTTCTTC | CASSWSSGRNNEQFF
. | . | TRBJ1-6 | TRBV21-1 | TGTGCCAGCAGCAAAGAGGGGGCGAGAAATTCACCCCTCCACTTT | CASSKEGARNSPLHF
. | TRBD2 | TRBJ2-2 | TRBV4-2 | TGTGCCAGCAGCCCTAGGACTAGCGGGAGGGCCACCACCGGGGAGCTGTTTTTT | CASSPRTSGRATTGELFF
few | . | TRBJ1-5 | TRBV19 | TGTGCCAGTAGTCCTGGACAGACTTATAGCAATCAGCCCCAGCATTTT | CASSPGQTYSNQPQHF
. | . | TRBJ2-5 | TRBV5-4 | TGTGCCAGCAGCTTTCAGGGTAATCGGGAGACCCAGTACTTC | CASSFQGNRETQYF
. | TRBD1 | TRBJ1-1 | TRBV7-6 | TGTGCCAGCAGCCAAGGACAGGGCGTAAGGAACACTGAAGCTTTCTTT | CASSQGQGVRNTEAFF
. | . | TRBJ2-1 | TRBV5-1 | TGCGCCAGCAGCTTGTTGATAGCCGGGAACAATGAGCAGTTCTTC | CASSLLIAGNNEQFF
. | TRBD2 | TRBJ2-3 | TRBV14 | TGTGCCAGCAGCCCTGGACTAGCGGGAGCCGGAGATACGCAGTATTTT | CASSPGLAGAGDTQYF
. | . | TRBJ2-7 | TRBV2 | TGTGCCAGCAGTGAGGGTATGAGGAGCTCCTACGAGCAGTACTTC | CASSEGMRSSYEQYF
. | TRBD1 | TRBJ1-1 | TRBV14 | TGTGCCAGCAGCCCCCTCGGCGGACAGGGGTCTTCTGCTTTCTTT | CASSPLGGQGSSAFF
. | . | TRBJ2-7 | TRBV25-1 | TGTGCCAGCAGTGAGACAAAAGGGGTCTACGAGCAGTACTTC | CASSETKGVYEQYF
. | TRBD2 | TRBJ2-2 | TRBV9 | TGTGCCAGCAGCGAGATAGCGGGAGGGCCGAGCACCGGGGAGCTGTTTTTT | CASSEIAGGPSTGELFF
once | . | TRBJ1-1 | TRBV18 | TGTGCCAGCTCACCGGGACAACCGAACACTGAAGCTTTCTTT | CASSPGQPNTEAFF
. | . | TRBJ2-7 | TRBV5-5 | TGTGCCAGCAGCTTTGGGCAGGCCGTCTACGAGCAGTACTTC | CASSFGQAVYEQYF
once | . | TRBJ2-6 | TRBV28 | TGTGCCAGCAGTAGCCCCACTGGGGCCAACGTCCTGACTTTC | CASSSPTGANVLTF
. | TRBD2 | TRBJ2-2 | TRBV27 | TGTGCCAGCAATTTAGCGGGAAAGGACACCGGGGAGCTGTTTTTT | CASNLAGKDTGELFF
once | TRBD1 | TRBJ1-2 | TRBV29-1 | TGCAGCGTTGGACAGGGATCTTATGGCTACACCTTC | CSVGQGSYGYTF